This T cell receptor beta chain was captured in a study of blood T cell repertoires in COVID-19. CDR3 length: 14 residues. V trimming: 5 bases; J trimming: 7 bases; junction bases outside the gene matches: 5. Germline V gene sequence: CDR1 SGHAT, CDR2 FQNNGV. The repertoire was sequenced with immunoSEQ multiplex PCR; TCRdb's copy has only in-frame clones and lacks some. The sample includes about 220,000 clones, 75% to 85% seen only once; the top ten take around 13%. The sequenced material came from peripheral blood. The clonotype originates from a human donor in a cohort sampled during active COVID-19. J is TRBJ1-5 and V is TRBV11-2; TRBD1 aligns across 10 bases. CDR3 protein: CASSQGTGAQPQHF. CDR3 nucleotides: TGTGCCAGCAGCCAAGGGACAGGGGCCCAGCCCCAGCATTTT.